The 27 T cell receptor beta chains in this list originate from one sample, sequenced in a study of vaccination and CD4 T cells after COVID-19. Oncomine TCR Beta short-read sequencing was applied to DNA from cultured CD4+ T cells. MiXCR, applied by TCRdb to the PCR reads, yields one record per CDR3 protein. This table holds some 7,800 distinct CDR3 sequences, 60% found once. No antigen has been assigned to these receptors. The sample's treatment: approximately nine-day PBMC culture with coronavirus spike peptide pools or control peptides (ViraFEST assay). The material sequenced was CD4+ T cells from blood, cultured in vitro. The receptors stem from a human donor who had recovered from COVID-19.

The sample holds a few counts of this clonotype. This chain connects TRBV5-1 to TRBJ2-5; 9 bases map to TRBD2. Germline CDR1 SGHRS, CDR2 YFSETQ. The V gene end was trimmed by 4 bases and the J gene end by 2 bases; junction bases not matched to a gene: 6. CDR3 length: 15 residues. CDR3 bases: TGCGCCAGCAGCCTGTCTAGCGGGACTCAAGAGACCCAGTACTTC. Translation: CASSLSSGTQETQYF.

The gene calls are TRBV6-1 and TRBJ2-1; D is ambiguous. V was clipped by 7 bases and J by 0 bases, with 13 bases between them. Per the germline V gene, CDR1 is MNHNS and CDR2 is SASEGT. The CDR3 covers 15 residues. The CDR3 DNA sequence: TGTGCCAGCAAGGCGGACCCAGGCTCCTACAATGAGCAGTTCTTC. Its translation: CASKADPGSYNEQFF.

By sample share, this clonotype is medium-sized. The chain carries TRBV15 and TRBJ2-5; D uncertain. V was pared by 0 bases and J by 1 base, with 6 bases between. The CDR3 is 14 amino acids. The germline V gene has CDR1 LNHNV and CDR2 YYDKDF (reference sequence). The CDR3 sequence is CATSRDPGQETQYF. Here the CDR3 DNA reads TGTGCCACCAGCAGAGATCCCGGCCAAGAGACCCAGTACTTC.

CDR3 bases: TGTGCCACCAGCAGAGAGGGACATTCAACTAATGAAAAACTGTTTTTT. As protein: CATSREGHSTNEKLFF. J is TRBJ1-4 and V is TRBV15; TRBD1 is a possible D gene (6 bases). Germline loops: CDR1 LNHNV, CDR2 YYDKDF (reference sequence). This CDR3 region has 16 residues. The V end lost 0 bases, the J end lost 0 bases, and 8 bases lay between the germline ends.

The count of this clonotype is one. The V and J genes are TRBV6-2 or TRBV6-3 and TRBJ1-1, with 11 positions matching TRBD1. V was pared by 2 bases and J by 5 bases, with 7 bases of the junction left unmatched. This CDR3 has 16 amino acids. Germline CDR1 MNHEY, CDR2 SVGEGT. CDR3: CASSYLGQGARTEAFF. The DNA for the CDR3 is TGTGCCAGCAGTTACCTAGGACAGGGGGCGCGAACTGAAGCTTTCTTT.

This clonotype came up a few times. The chain has TRBV6-1 and TRBJ1-5; perhaps TRBD1 as D (6 bases). Germline V lookup: CDR1 MNHNS, CDR2 SASEGT. Trimming removed 4 bases at V and 0 bases at J, with 10 bases between. The CDR3 is 15 residues long. This CDR3 is CASSGTAYSNQPQHF. The CDR3 nucleotides read TGTGCCAGCAGTGGGACAGCATATAGCAATCAGCCCCAGCATTTT.

The chain uses TRBV6-1 and TRBJ2-5; no reliable D call. Trimming took off 0 bases at V and 0 bases at J, with 8 bases between the two ends. Per the germline V gene, CDR1 is MNHNS and CDR2 is SASEGT. The CDR3 has 15 residues. DNA for the CDR3: TGTGCCAGCAGTGAAGCCCGTCTGTACCAAGAGACCCAGTACTTC. Residues: CASSEARLYQETQYF.

In this sample, this clonotype turned up once. The V call is TRBV11-1, the J call TRBJ2-7; no definite D call. This CDR3 has 13 residues. The V and J ends lost 7 bases and 3 bases respectively, with 13 bases between them. The germline V gene encodes CDR1 SGHAT and CDR2 FQDESV (reference sequence). CDR3 nucleotide sequence: TGTGCCAGCACACCGCGTGGAGACTACGAGCAGTACTTC. This encodes CASTPRGDYEQYF.

The chain links TRBV7-9 to TRBJ2-3; D remains unclear. The CDR3 consists of 13 residues. The ends were cut back, 3 bases at V and 4 bases at J, with 8 bases in the middle. Germline lookup yields CDR1 SEHNR and CDR2 FQNEAQ (reference sequence). The DNA of the CDR3 is TGTGCCAGCAGCTTCCGAGACGCAGATACGCAGTATTTT. Translation gives CASSFRDADTQYF. Filled out from reference TRBV7-9 and TRBJ2-3, the complete variable domain reads DTGVSQNPRHKITKRGQNVTFRCDPISEHNRLYWYRQTLGQGPEFLTYFQNEAQLEKSRLLSDRFSAERPKGSFSTLEIQRTEQGDSAMYLCASSFRDADTQYFGPGTRLTVL.

This clonotype showed up just a few times. V and J are TRBV24-1 and TRBJ2-5; 9 positions agree with TRBD1. Looked up from germline, CDR1 is KGHDR and CDR2 is SFDVKD. The CDR3 is 14 amino acids. J gave up 5 bases and V 8 bases, and 8 bases lay outside the gene matches. CDR3 bases: TGTGCCACCAATCCCGGGACAGGGTTCGAGACCCAGTACTTC. Amino acids: CATNPGTGFETQYF.

The gene calls are TRBV15 and TRBJ1-1, with 8 bases matching TRBD1. Looked up from germline, CDR1 is LNHNV and CDR2 is YYDKDF (reference sequence). This CDR3 spans 14 amino acids. The V and J ends lost 5 bases and 5 bases, in that order; junction bases with no gene match: 7. Written as DNA, the CDR3 is TGTGCCACCAGCCCCAGACAGGGGCGGACTGAAGCTTTCTTT. Its translation is CATSPRQGRTEAFF.

By sample share, this clonotype is medium-sized. This chain connects TRBV2 to TRBJ2-1; D is tentatively TRBD1 or TRBD2 (5 bases each). The CDR3 is 10 residues long. In germline, CDR1 is SNHLY, CDR2 FYNNEI. The germline V and J ends were trimmed by 8 bases and 6 bases, with 5 bases remaining between them. CDR3 sequence reads: CASGGNEQFF. The CDR3 region has the DNA TGTGCCAGCGGGGGCAATGAGCAGTTCTTC.

The chain carries TRBV6-1 and TRBJ1-1; D remains unclear. The germline V and J ends were trimmed by 7 bases and 4 bases, with 10 bases remaining between them. From germline, CDR1 is MNHNS and CDR2 SASEGT. This CDR3 comprises 12 residues. The CDR3 DNA sequence: TGTGCCAGCAACTACGCTAGCACTGAAGCTTTCTTT. This codes for CASNYASTEAFF.

This sequence joins TRBV20-1 and TRBJ1-2; 7 bases map to TRBD1. V was pared by 0 bases and J by 7 bases, with 14 bases of the junction left unmatched. Per the germline V gene, CDR1 is DFQATT and CDR2 is SNEGSKA (reference sequence). This CDR3 is 16 amino acids long. The CDR3 is CSARDYRDSERGGYTF. In DNA form, the CDR3 reads TGCAGTGCTAGAGACTACCGGGACAGCGAGAGGGGTGGCTACACCTTC.

With respect to this clonotype: It is likely a read error, because the conserved phenylalanine at the end of the CDR3 is missing. The CDR3 DNA reads as TGCAGTGCTAGGGGGTCGGGGGGCGATATGGAGACCCAGTACCTC. It is translated as CSARGSGGDMETQYL. V usage is TRBV20-1 and J usage is TRBJ2-5; perhaps TRBD2 as D (7 bases). The V and J ends lost 3 bases and 5 bases respectively, with 19 bases between them. CDR1 DFQATT and CDR2 SNEGSKA come from the germline V gene (reference sequence). The CDR3 covers 15 residues.

The chain employs TRBV6-1 and TRBJ2-7; 7 nucleotides agree with TRBD2. Per germline, CDR1 MNHNS and CDR2 SASEGT. Trimming cost V 4 bases and J 2 bases; bases outside gene matches: 5. The CDR3 consists of 14 residues. The DNA for the CDR3 is TGTGCCAGCAGTGTCCTCGGGACTACCTACGAGCAGTACTTC. The encoded protein is CASSVLGTTYEQYF.

The chain is built from TRBV5-1 and TRBJ2-3; 9 nucleotides align to TRBD2. Germline values: CDR1 SGHRS, CDR2 YFSETQ. V shed 2 bases, J shed 5 bases, and the junction held 9 bases outside the gene matches. The CDR3 runs to 16 residues. The CDR3 sequence: CASSFSGGVVLDTQYF. CDR3 nucleotide sequence: TGCGCCAGCAGCTTTAGCGGGGGCGTCGTCTTAGATACGCAGTATTTT.

This clonotype was observed a handful of times. This chain links TRBV7-9 with TRBJ1-5; D unclear. The CDR3 is made up of 12 amino acids. V lost 1 base, J lost 7 bases, and 5 bases lay in between. Germline assignment: CDR1 SEHNR and CDR2 FQNEAQ (reference sequence). DNA for the CDR3: TGTGCCAGCAGCTTAGTTGGGCAGCCCCAGCATTTT. This translates into CASSLVGQPQHF. The full variable domain, with the rest looked up from reference TRBV7-9 and TRBJ1-5, is DTGVSQNPRHKITKRGQNVTFRCDPISEHNRLYWYRQTLGQGPEFLTYFQNEAQLEKSRLLSDRFSAERPKGSFSTLEIQRTEQGDSAMYLCASSLVGQPQHFGDGTRLSIL.

The table lists this clonotype with a few counts. The CDR3 DNA is TGTGCCAGCAGCTTGTCCAGCTATGGCTACACCTTC. This gives the protein CASSLSSYGYTF. V and J are TRBV7-9 and TRBJ1-2, with unresolved D. The CDR3 loop spans 12 amino acids. Germline CDR1 SEHNR, CDR2 FQNEAQ (reference sequence). V gave up 3 bases and J gave up 4 bases, with 6 bases separating them.

The chain links TRBV7-2 to TRBJ2-2; 8 bases are shared with TRBD2. This CDR3 has 15 amino acids. Trimming took 8 bases from V and 4 from J; bases not matched to a gene: 9. The V gene's germline CDR1 is SGHTA and CDR2 FQGNSA. The CDR3 nucleotides are TGTGCCAGCTGCCGGGGGGGGCCGTTCACCGGGGAGCTGTTTTTT. Encoded protein: CASCRGGPFTGELFF.

This clonotype was recorded only once. This chain links TRBV7-2 with TRBJ2-5; the match to TRBD1 covers 10 bases. The CDR3 consists of 16 residues. Germline CDR1 and CDR2: SGHTA and FQGNSA. The J segment lost 5 bases and the V segment lost 4 bases, leaving 10 bases of the junction unmatched. CDR3 amino acids: CASSSGGQGRWETQYF. The DNA for the CDR3 is TGTGCCAGCAGCTCCGGGGGACAGGGGCGGTGGGAGACCCAGTACTTC.

This clonotype was observed a handful of times. The genes are TRBV20-1 and TRBJ1-6; D possibly corresponds to TRBD1 (5 bases). V gave up 2 bases and J gave up 8 bases, with 16 bases separating them. CDR1 is DFQATT and CDR2 is SNEGSKA in the germline V gene (reference sequence). The CDR3 sequence is 15 residues long. The CDR3 protein is CSARRGSEDYSPLHF. The CDR3, as DNA: TGCAGTGCTAGAAGGGGCAGCGAGGACTATTCACCCCTCCACTTT.

V gene TRBV27 combines with J gene TRBJ1-2, with D possibly matching TRBD1 (6 bases). The V gene's germline CDR1 is MNHEY and CDR2 SMNVEV (reference sequence). The V and J ends lost 7 bases and 1 base respectively, with 22 bases between them. The CDR3 contains 17 residues. The CDR3 reads CASKPNRDPNLNYGYTF. The DNA for the CDR3 is TGTGCCAGCAAACCTAACAGGGACCCCAACCTTAACTATGGCTACACCTTC.

The CDR3 loop reads CAGYRGPYNSPLHF. CDR3 sequence (DNA): TGTGCCGGATACAGGGGACCCTATAATTCACCCCTCCACTTT. The gene calls are TRBV19 and TRBJ1-6; 7 nucleotides line up with TRBD1. V lost 11 bases and J lost 2; bases outside the gene matches: 6. The CDR3 covers 14 residues. The germline V gene has CDR1 LNHDA and CDR2 SQIVND (reference sequence).

The gene calls are TRBV7-2 and TRBJ1-2, with TRBD1 as a possible D gene (5 bases). Germline V gene lookup returns CDR1 SGHTA and CDR2 FQGNSA. The CDR3 is 15 amino acids. V dropped 1 base and J dropped 7 bases, with 16 bases sitting between them. The DNA of the CDR3 is TGTGCCAGCAGCTTAGGAGGCGGGGGAGGAGCTGGCTACACCTTC. Its protein product is CASSLGGGGGAGYTF.

This sequence joins TRBV10-3 and TRBJ2-4, with D unclear. Germline assignment: CDR1 ENHRY and CDR2 SYGVKD. V shed 8 bases and J shed 10 bases, with 18 bases lying between them. The CDR3 sequence is 13 residues long. The CDR3 is CAIASASHGIQYF. DNA of the CDR3: TGTGCCATCGCCAGTGCCTCCCATGGAATTCAGTACTTC.

The rearrangement links TRBV6-1 to TRBJ1-1; TRBD1 might be the D (6 bases). This CDR3 is 13 amino acids long. CDR1 is MNHNS, CDR2 SASEGT, per germline. The V gene lost 11 bases and the J gene lost 1 base, with 14 bases spanning the gap. CDR3 nucleotides: TGTGCCGGGACTCGGACAGAGAACACTGAAGCTTTCTTT. This gives the protein CAGTRTENTEAFF.